This TCR beta chain was recovered during a study of blood T cell repertoires in COVID-19. The wider study: PBMCs, B-cell-depleted T cells, or T cells provided the cDNA or gDNA that made up the material.

Authors' analysis steps: Amplification from reference gene primers served as the basis for estimated nucleated cell counts. Assay used: immunoSEQ multiplex PCR; TCRdb lists only in-frame clones, some missing. V, J and clone size derive from that table, while D and trimming were established from the DNA sequence. Of roughly 230,000 clones in the sample, 75% to 85% were seen once. The CDR3 spans 16 residues. Germline lookup yields CDR1 LGHNA and CDR2 YNFKEQ. Trimming took off 0 bases at V and 2 bases at J, with 11 bases between the two ends. The chain combines TRBV4-2 with TRBJ2-1; D is undetermined. The sequenced material came from peripheral blood. The clonotype originates from a man aged 45-65 years with COVID-19, enrolled during active disease. CDR3 sequence reads: CASSQDRISPYNEQFF. In nucleotides, the CDR3 is TGTGCCAGCAGCCAAGATAGAATCTCCCCCTACAATGAGCAGTTCTTC.